This is a list of T cell receptor beta chains from one sample in a study of blood T cell repertoires in COVID-19. Only in-frame clones appear in the TCRdb table, and some are missing; sequencing was by immunoSEQ multiplex PCR. The sample holds over 120,000 clones; about 90% are singletons and the top ten take 1.7%. The sequenced sample was peripheral blood. The receptors derive from a woman aged 45 to 65 with acute or convalescent COVID-19. CDR3s include the opening cysteine and the closing phenylalanine or tryptophan. Fields, in order: J gene, D gene, V gene, clone size, CDR3 DNA, CDR3 protein. The D gene is left open where the match is weak. Clone size, where shown, is once, few, many, or a class for clones that have expanded.

j_call: TRBJ1-5; d_call: .; v_call: TRBV6-6; clone_size: .; cdr3_nt: TGTGCCAGCAGCCCTCGGGGGGATAGCAATCAGCCCCAGCATTTT; cdr3_aa: CASSPRGDSNQPQHF
j_call: TRBJ2-5; d_call: .; v_call: TRBV7-3; clone_size: .; cdr3_nt: TGTGCCAGCAGCTTAACCAGGGCCAGTCAAGAGACCCAGTACTTC; cdr3_aa: CASSLTRASQETQYF
j_call: TRBJ2-7; d_call: .; v_call: TRBV6-1; clone_size: .; cdr3_nt: TGTGCCAGCAGTGACGGTGCCCAGACCGGGGACTACGAGCAGTACTTC; cdr3_aa: CASSDGAQTGDYEQYF
j_call: TRBJ2-1; d_call: TRBD2; v_call: TRBV4-2; clone_size: .; cdr3_nt: TGTGCCAGCAGCCAAGATACCCTATGGGGGGGGAGCTCCTACAATGAGCAGTTCTTC; cdr3_aa: CASSQDTLWGGSSYNEQFF
j_call: TRBJ1-5; d_call: TRBD1; v_call: TRBV6-1; clone_size: .; cdr3_nt: TGTGCCAGCAGAAGGGACAGGGAAAGTCGTCAGCCCCAGCATTTT; cdr3_aa: CASRRDRESRQPQHF
j_call: TRBJ1-2; d_call: .; v_call: TRBV28; clone_size: .; cdr3_nt: TGTGCCAGCAGTTCTGCGACAGTCTATGGCTACACCTTC; cdr3_aa: CASSSATVYGYTF
j_call: TRBJ1-5; d_call: .; v_call: TRBV3-1/TRBV3-2; clone_size: .; cdr3_nt: TGTGCCAGCAGCCTCCAGGGTAGGCAGCCCCAGCATTTT; cdr3_aa: CASSLQGRQPQHF
j_call: TRBJ1-5; d_call: TRBD1; v_call: TRBV19; clone_size: .; cdr3_nt: TGTGCCAGTAGTACCACAGGGGGCGCGGGGAGGCAGCCCCAGCATTTT; cdr3_aa: CASSTTGGAGRQPQHF
j_call: TRBJ1-4; d_call: TRBD1; v_call: TRBV6-4; clone_size: .; cdr3_nt: TGTGCCAGCAGTGACGCCACGGATGGGGACAGGGGGGAAAAACTGTTTTTT; cdr3_aa: CASSDATDGDRGEKLFF
j_call: TRBJ1-6; d_call: .; v_call: TRBV27; clone_size: .; cdr3_nt: TGTGCCAGCAGTTCTAGCTCCTATAATTCACCCCTCCACTTT; cdr3_aa: CASSSSSYNSPLHF
j_call: TRBJ2-1; d_call: .; v_call: TRBV29-1; clone_size: .; cdr3_nt: TGCAGCGTCGAGGTACGGGAGTTGGATGAGCAGTTCTTC; cdr3_aa: CSVEVRELDEQFF
j_call: TRBJ1-3; d_call: .; v_call: TRBV4-1; clone_size: .; cdr3_nt: TGCGCCAGCAGCCAAGGAATTCCTCCGCTAGACACCATATATTTT; cdr3_aa: CASSQGIPPLDTIYF
j_call: TRBJ1-1; d_call: .; v_call: TRBV6-2/TRBV6-3; clone_size: .; cdr3_nt: TGTGCCAGCAGCCTTACAGACAGGAACACTGAAGCTTTCTTT; cdr3_aa: CASSLTDRNTEAFF
j_call: TRBJ2-6; d_call: TRBD2; v_call: TRBV19; clone_size: .; cdr3_nt: TGTGCCAGTAGTATAATAGCGGGGGGGCGTGGGGCCAACGTCCTGACTTTC; cdr3_aa: CASSIIAGGRGANVLTF
j_call: TRBJ1-2; d_call: .; v_call: TRBV6-5; clone_size: .; cdr3_nt: TGTGCCAGCAGTTGGACCCTTGACAGGAATAACTATGGCTACACCTTC; cdr3_aa: CASSWTLDRNNYGYTF
j_call: TRBJ2-7; d_call: TRBD2; v_call: TRBV29-1; clone_size: .; cdr3_nt: TGCAGCGTGGGCCATAGCGGGGGGATCAGCGAGCAGTACTTC; cdr3_aa: CSVGHSGGISEQYF
j_call: TRBJ2-5; d_call: TRBD2; v_call: TRBV11-1; clone_size: .; cdr3_nt: TGTGCCAGCAGCTCCCAGCGGGGGGAGACCCAGTACTTC; cdr3_aa: CASSSQRGETQYF
j_call: TRBJ2-7; d_call: .; v_call: TRBV9; clone_size: .; cdr3_nt: TGTGCCAGCAGCGGAATAGCGTCGAGGGTCGGAGAGCAGTACTTC; cdr3_aa: CASSGIASRVGEQYF
j_call: TRBJ2-7; d_call: TRBD1; v_call: TRBV7-2; clone_size: .; cdr3_nt: TGTGCCAGCAGCTCCGGACAGGGGAACGAGCAGTACTTC; cdr3_aa: CASSSGQGNEQYF
j_call: TRBJ1-3; d_call: .; v_call: TRBV6-5; clone_size: .; cdr3_nt: TGTGCCAGCAGTTGGTCTGGACTTTCCTCTGGAAACACCATATATTTT; cdr3_aa: CASSWSGLSSGNTIYF
j_call: TRBJ1-4; d_call: TRBD1; v_call: TRBV12-3/TRBV12-4; clone_size: .; cdr3_nt: TGTGCCAGCGGCCTGACAGGGCCTGAAAAACTGTTTTTT; cdr3_aa: CASGLTGPEKLFF
j_call: TRBJ1-1; d_call: .; v_call: TRBV10-3; clone_size: .; cdr3_nt: TGTGCCATCACTCCGGACAGAGTGAACACTGAAGCTTTCTTT; cdr3_aa: CAITPDRVNTEAFF
j_call: TRBJ1-2; d_call: .; v_call: TRBV15; clone_size: .; cdr3_nt: TGTGCCACCAGCAGAGGGACATTTCCCACGGGCTACACCTTC; cdr3_aa: CATSRGTFPTGYTF
j_call: TRBJ1-5; d_call: TRBD1; v_call: TRBV5-1; clone_size: .; cdr3_nt: TGCGCCAGCAGCCCTGGGACAGGTCGCAATCAGCCCCAGCATTTT; cdr3_aa: CASSPGTGRNQPQHF
j_call: TRBJ1-5; d_call: .; v_call: TRBV5-4; clone_size: .; cdr3_nt: TGTGCCAGCAGCTCGGACACGAATCAGCCCCAGCATTTT; cdr3_aa: CASSSDTNQPQHF
j_call: TRBJ2-3; d_call: .; v_call: TRBV12-3/TRBV12-4; clone_size: .; cdr3_nt: TGTGCCAGCAGTATAAGCACAGATACGCAGTATTTT; cdr3_aa: CASSISTDTQYF
j_call: TRBJ2-7; d_call: TRBD1; v_call: TRBV11-2; clone_size: medium-sized; cdr3_nt: TGTGCCAGCGGGACAGGGACCTACGAGCAGTACTTC; cdr3_aa: CASGTGTYEQYF
j_call: TRBJ1-2; d_call: TRBD1; v_call: TRBV29-1; clone_size: .; cdr3_nt: TGCAGCGGAATAAAACAGGGGGCCGGCGGCTACACCTTC; cdr3_aa: CSGIKQGAGGYTF
j_call: TRBJ1-2; d_call: .; v_call: TRBV21-1; clone_size: .; cdr3_nt: TGTGCCAGCAGCAAATCGGTCAGGGCCTTCTATGGCTACACCTTC; cdr3_aa: CASSKSVRAFYGYTF
j_call: TRBJ1-2; d_call: .; v_call: TRBV4-1; clone_size: once; cdr3_nt: TGCGCCAGCAGCCAAGACCAGGGGTTTTCTGGCTACACCTTC; cdr3_aa: CASSQDQGFSGYTF
j_call: TRBJ1-2; d_call: TRBD1; v_call: TRBV28; clone_size: .; cdr3_nt: TGTGCCAGCCGGACAGGGGGCGCTCCCAGCTATGGCTACACCTTC; cdr3_aa: CASRTGGAPSYGYTF
j_call: TRBJ1-1; d_call: TRBD1; v_call: TRBV30; clone_size: few; cdr3_nt: TGTGCCTGGAGTGTCCAGGGGGACACTGAAGCTTTCTTT; cdr3_aa: CAWSVQGDTEAFF
j_call: TRBJ2-4; d_call: .; v_call: TRBV4-1; clone_size: .; cdr3_nt: TGCGCCAGCAGCCAAAAGAGGGGGATAATCATTCAGTACTTC; cdr3_aa: CASSQKRGIIIQYF
j_call: TRBJ2-5; d_call: .; v_call: TRBV27; clone_size: .; cdr3_nt: TGTGCCAGCAGTCCCTGGGGCACGCAAGAGACCCAGTACTTC; cdr3_aa: CASSPWGTQETQYF
j_call: TRBJ2-1; d_call: TRBD2; v_call: TRBV29-1; clone_size: once; cdr3_nt: TGCAGCGTTGAATCTCTAGCGGGGTATGGCTACAATGAGCAGTTCTTC; cdr3_aa: CSVESLAGYGYNEQFF
j_call: TRBJ1-1; d_call: .; v_call: TRBV9; clone_size: once; cdr3_nt: TGTGCCAGCAGCGTAGGGGTCAGGCCGAACATCATGAACACTGAAGCTTTCTTT; cdr3_aa: CASSVGVRPNIMNTEAFF
j_call: TRBJ1-4; d_call: TRBD1; v_call: TRBV12-3/TRBV12-4; clone_size: .; cdr3_nt: TGTGCCAGTCGGGACAGGGGGGATGAAAAACTGTTTTTT; cdr3_aa: CASRDRGDEKLFF
j_call: TRBJ2-5; d_call: .; v_call: TRBV4-1; clone_size: .; cdr3_nt: TGCGCCAGCTCGATTACAGGGATAAGTGGAGAGACCCAGTACTTC; cdr3_aa: CASSITGISGETQYF
j_call: TRBJ2-1; d_call: TRBD1; v_call: TRBV24-1; clone_size: .; cdr3_nt: TGTGCCACCAGTGAGGGCAGGGGGTACTACAATGAGCAGTTCTTC; cdr3_aa: CATSEGRGYYNEQFF
j_call: TRBJ1-6; d_call: TRBD1; v_call: TRBV27; clone_size: once; cdr3_nt: TGTGCCAGCACCACACAGGGACAGGGGGCTTATTCACCCCTCCACTTT; cdr3_aa: CASTTQGQGAYSPLHF
j_call: TRBJ2-5; d_call: .; v_call: TRBV7-9; clone_size: .; cdr3_nt: TGTGCCAGCAGCTTAGGATCCTCTAAGATAGAGACCCAGTACTTC; cdr3_aa: CASSLGSSKIETQYF
j_call: TRBJ2-3; d_call: .; v_call: TRBV7-7; clone_size: .; cdr3_nt: TGTGCTAGCAGCTTCCGGGACACAGATACGCAGTATTTT; cdr3_aa: CASSFRDTDTQYF
j_call: TRBJ2-5; d_call: .; v_call: TRBV3-1/TRBV3-2; clone_size: .; cdr3_nt: TGTGCCAGCAGCCCGGGGGTAGAGACCCAGTACTTC; cdr3_aa: CASSPGVETQYF
j_call: TRBJ2-7; d_call: TRBD1; v_call: TRBV11-3; clone_size: once; cdr3_nt: TGTGCCAGCAGCTTAGGGGGTGACAGGGGAGGCGAGCAGTACTTC; cdr3_aa: CASSLGGDRGGEQYF
j_call: TRBJ2-7; d_call: .; v_call: TRBV18; clone_size: few; cdr3_nt: TGTGCCAGCTCACTTACAGGTCCCTACGAGCAGTACTTC; cdr3_aa: CASSLTGPYEQYF
j_call: TRBJ1-4; d_call: TRBD1; v_call: TRBV6-5; clone_size: .; cdr3_nt: TGTGCCAGCAAGTCACAGGGGGCGGTTGAAAAACTGTTTTTT; cdr3_aa: CASKSQGAVEKLFF
j_call: TRBJ2-7; d_call: .; v_call: TRBV2; clone_size: few; cdr3_nt: TGTGCCAGCACCAGCGGGCCTCAAGGCCACGAGCAGTACTTC; cdr3_aa: CASTSGPQGHEQYF
j_call: TRBJ1-1; d_call: .; v_call: TRBV19; clone_size: .; cdr3_nt: TGTGCCAGTAGTCTACTAGGGTTCACTGAAGCTTTCTTT; cdr3_aa: CASSLLGFTEAFF
j_call: TRBJ2-7; d_call: TRBD1; v_call: TRBV27; clone_size: .; cdr3_nt: TGTGCCAGCAGTTTAGGGACAGGGGGGGCCTACGAGCAGTACTTC; cdr3_aa: CASSLGTGGAYEQYF
j_call: TRBJ1-5; d_call: TRBD1; v_call: TRBV28; clone_size: .; cdr3_nt: TGTGCCAGCAAACCGGGACAGGGACGATATCAGCCCCAGCATTTT; cdr3_aa: CASKPGQGRYQPQHF
j_call: TRBJ1-2; d_call: .; v_call: TRBV6-5; clone_size: .; cdr3_nt: TGTGCCAGCAGTTCCGGGGGGTTTGGCTACACCTTC; cdr3_aa: CASSSGGFGYTF
j_call: TRBJ1-6; d_call: .; v_call: TRBV5-5; clone_size: .; cdr3_nt: TGTGCCAGCAGCTTGGGGCCTACTCGGGGGATGGATTCACCCCTCCACTTT; cdr3_aa: CASSLGPTRGMDSPLHF
j_call: TRBJ1-1; d_call: .; v_call: TRBV7-8; clone_size: .; cdr3_nt: TGTGCCAGCAGCCGCGCAGAGAACACTGAAGCTTTCTTT; cdr3_aa: CASSRAENTEAFF
j_call: TRBJ2-1; d_call: TRBD2; v_call: TRBV12-3/TRBV12-4; clone_size: .; cdr3_nt: TGTGCCAGCAGCCTAGCGGTCTACAATGAGCAGTTCTTC; cdr3_aa: CASSLAVYNEQFF
j_call: TRBJ1-2; d_call: TRBD1; v_call: TRBV7-9; clone_size: .; cdr3_nt: TGTGCCAGCAGCCGACCCCGGACAGGACAGGGGACCTATGGCTACACCTTC; cdr3_aa: CASSRPRTGQGTYGYTF
j_call: TRBJ2-1; d_call: .; v_call: TRBV11-2; clone_size: .; cdr3_nt: TGTGCCAGCAGCTTAGAGCGGATCAATGAGCAGTTCTTC; cdr3_aa: CASSLERINEQFF
j_call: TRBJ2-1; d_call: .; v_call: TRBV7-3; clone_size: few; cdr3_nt: TGTGCCAGCAGCTTAGACTGGACTCCACGACCCCAGTTCTTC; cdr3_aa: CASSLDWTPRPQFF
j_call: TRBJ2-2; d_call: .; v_call: TRBV4-2; clone_size: .; cdr3_nt: TGTGCCAGCAGCCAGGGAACGGGGGAACGCGGGGAGCTGTTTTTT; cdr3_aa: CASSQGTGERGELFF
j_call: TRBJ2-7; d_call: .; v_call: TRBV3-1/TRBV3-2; clone_size: .; cdr3_nt: TGTGCCAGCAGCCAAATCTCCCTTAGCTGGGGAGGTTCCTACGAGCAGTACTTC; cdr3_aa: CASSQISLSWGGSYEQYF
j_call: TRBJ2-5; d_call: .; v_call: TRBV19; clone_size: .; cdr3_nt: TGTGCCAGTATATTCCAAGCGAAGCAAGAGACCCAGTACTTC; cdr3_aa: CASIFQAKQETQYF